This T cell receptor beta chain came from a study of shared clonotypes between healthy human individuals. General study findings and limits: Few donors restricted represented genetic and exposure-history diversity.

All donors qualified as healthy HIV-negative adults and had experienced no recent acute infections or vaccinations. Subsets obtained from CD4+ cells comprised CD45RA+ naive and CD45RA-negative memory cells. As for this clone: Its antigen is still unknown.

This CDR3 contains 12 residues. Trimming took 8 bases from V and 5 from J; bases not matched to a gene: 6. The V gene's germline CDR1 is GTSNPN and CDR2 SVGIG (reference sequence). Produced via immunoSEQ multiplex PCR; TCRdb's table is partial and in-frame only. The profile shows some 1.4 million clones, over 95% of them singletons. The sequenced sample was naive CD4+ T cells sorted from blood. The subset: CD45RA+ positively selected. V is TRBV30 and J is TRBJ1-2; 9 bases fit TRBD1. The receptor was isolated from a man aged 25 to 45 in good health. As DNA, the CDR3 is TGTGCCAGACAGGGGGTTGGTTATGGCTACACCTTC. Translating gives CARQGVGYGYTF.